This T cell receptor (beta chain) was identified in a study of technical replicates of blood from a handful of donors. Per the germline V gene, CDR1 is MNHNY and CDR2 is SVGAGI (reference sequence). CDR3 length: 16 residues. V dropped 2 bases and J dropped 5 bases, with 18 bases sitting between them. Data came from immunoSEQ multiplex PCR; TCRdb stores just in-frame clones and leaves some out. Of more than 90,000 clones in the sample, 95% are singletons; the top ten hold about 0.37%. J is TRBJ1-1 and V is TRBV6-6, with a weak D call TRBD1 (6 bases). Source material: T cells isolated from PBMCs. The TCR was taken from a human donor in good health. CDR3 DNA: TGTGCCAGCAGTTACGCCTACAGGGAATTGGGGACTGAAGCTTTCTTT. Translation: CASSYAYRELGTEAFF.